This record concerns one T cell receptor beta chain sequence. CDR3 size: 16 residues. Germline V gene sequence: CDR1 LNHDA, CDR2 SQIVND (reference sequence). V lost 1 base and J lost 4; bases outside the gene matches: 2. A v3.0 immunoSEQ assay was performed at survey level. Profiling relied on immunoSEQ multiplex PCR, and the TCRdb table lists in-frame clones only, not all of them. The sample shows about 22,000 clones, 84% of them seen only once. The data derive from a study of long-term antiretroviral therapy in people with HIV. The chain uses TRBV19 and TRBJ2-2; 11 bases match TRBD2. The TCR sequence derives from a man in his forties or fifties with HIV. The specimen comprised unsorted PBMCs, sampled 0.5 years before starting antiretroviral therapy. CDR3 in DNA: TGTGCCAGTAGTATAGGGGGACTAGCGGCCACCGGGGAGCTGTTTTTT. This gives the protein CASSIGGLAATGELFF. The full variable domain, rest sourced from reference TRBV19 and TRBJ2-2, is DGGITQSPKYLFRKEGQNVTLSCEQNLNHDAMYWYRQDPGQGLRLIYYSQIVNDFQKGDIAEGYSVSREKKESFPLTVTSAQKNPTAFYLCASSIGGLAATGELFFGEGSRLTVL.